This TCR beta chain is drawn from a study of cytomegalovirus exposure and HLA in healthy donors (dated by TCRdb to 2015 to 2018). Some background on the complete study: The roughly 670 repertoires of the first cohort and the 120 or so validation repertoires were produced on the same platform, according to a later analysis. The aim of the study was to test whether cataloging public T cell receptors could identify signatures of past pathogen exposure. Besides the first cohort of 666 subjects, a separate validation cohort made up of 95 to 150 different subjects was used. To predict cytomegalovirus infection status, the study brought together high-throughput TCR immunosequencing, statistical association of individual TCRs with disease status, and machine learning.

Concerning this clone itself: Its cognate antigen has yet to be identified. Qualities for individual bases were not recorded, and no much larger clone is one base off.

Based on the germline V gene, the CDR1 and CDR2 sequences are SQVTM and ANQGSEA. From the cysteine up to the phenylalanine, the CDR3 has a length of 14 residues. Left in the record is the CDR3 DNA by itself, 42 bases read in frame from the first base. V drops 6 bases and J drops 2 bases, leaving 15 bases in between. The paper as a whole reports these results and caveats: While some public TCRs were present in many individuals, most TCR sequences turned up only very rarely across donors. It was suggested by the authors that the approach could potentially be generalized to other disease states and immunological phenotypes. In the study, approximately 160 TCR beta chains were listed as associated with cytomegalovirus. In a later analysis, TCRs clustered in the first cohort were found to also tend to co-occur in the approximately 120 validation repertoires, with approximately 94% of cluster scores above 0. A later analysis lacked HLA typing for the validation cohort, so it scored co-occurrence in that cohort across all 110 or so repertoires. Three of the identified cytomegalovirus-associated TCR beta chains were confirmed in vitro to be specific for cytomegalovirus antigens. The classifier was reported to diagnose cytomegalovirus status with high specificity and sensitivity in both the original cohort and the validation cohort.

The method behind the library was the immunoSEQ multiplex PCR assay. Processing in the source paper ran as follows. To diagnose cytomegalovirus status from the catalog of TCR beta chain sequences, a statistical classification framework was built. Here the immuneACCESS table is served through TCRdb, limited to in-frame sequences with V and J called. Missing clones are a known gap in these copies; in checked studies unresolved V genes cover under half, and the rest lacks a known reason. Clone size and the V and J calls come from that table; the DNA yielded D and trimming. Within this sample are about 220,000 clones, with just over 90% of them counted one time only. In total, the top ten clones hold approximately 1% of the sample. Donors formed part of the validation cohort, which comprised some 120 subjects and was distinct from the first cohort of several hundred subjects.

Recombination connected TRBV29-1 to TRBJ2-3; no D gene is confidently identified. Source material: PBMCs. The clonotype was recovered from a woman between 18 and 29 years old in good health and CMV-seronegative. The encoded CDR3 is CSVVTHANTDTQYF. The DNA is TGCAGCGTAGTGACACATGCTAACACAGATACGCAGTATTTT.